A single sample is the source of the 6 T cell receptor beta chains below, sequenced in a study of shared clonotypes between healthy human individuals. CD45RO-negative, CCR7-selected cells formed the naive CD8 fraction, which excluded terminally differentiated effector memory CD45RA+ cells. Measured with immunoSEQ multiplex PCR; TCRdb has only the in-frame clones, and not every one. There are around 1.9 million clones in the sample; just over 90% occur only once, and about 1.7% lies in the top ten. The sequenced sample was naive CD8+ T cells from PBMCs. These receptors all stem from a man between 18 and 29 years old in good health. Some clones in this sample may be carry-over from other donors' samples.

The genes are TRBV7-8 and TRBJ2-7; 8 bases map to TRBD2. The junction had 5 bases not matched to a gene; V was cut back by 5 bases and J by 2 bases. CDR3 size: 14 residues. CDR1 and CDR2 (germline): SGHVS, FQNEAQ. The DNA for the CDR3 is TGTGCCAGCAGCCCGACTAGCGTTACCTACGAGCAGTACTTC. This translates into CASSPTSVTYEQYF.

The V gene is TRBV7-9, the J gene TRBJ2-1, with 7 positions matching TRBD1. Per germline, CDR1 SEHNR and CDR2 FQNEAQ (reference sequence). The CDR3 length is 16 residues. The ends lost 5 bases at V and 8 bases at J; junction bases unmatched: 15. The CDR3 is CASSGFQGQQSDEQFF. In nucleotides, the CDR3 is TGTGCCAGCAGCGGATTCCAGGGACAGCAAAGCGATGAGCAGTTCTTC.

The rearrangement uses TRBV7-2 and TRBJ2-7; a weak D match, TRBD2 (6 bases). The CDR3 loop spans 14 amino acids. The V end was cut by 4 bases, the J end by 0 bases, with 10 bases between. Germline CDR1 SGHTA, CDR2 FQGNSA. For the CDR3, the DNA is TGTGCCAGCAGCTGGACTACAAGCTCCTACGAGCAGTACTTC. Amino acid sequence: CASSWTTSSYEQYF.

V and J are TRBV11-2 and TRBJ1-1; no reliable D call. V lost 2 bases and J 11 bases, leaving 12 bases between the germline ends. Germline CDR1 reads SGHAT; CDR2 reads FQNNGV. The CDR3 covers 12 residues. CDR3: CASSLFPGGAFF. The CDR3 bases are TGTGCCAGCAGCTTATTCCCAGGAGGGGCTTTCTTT.

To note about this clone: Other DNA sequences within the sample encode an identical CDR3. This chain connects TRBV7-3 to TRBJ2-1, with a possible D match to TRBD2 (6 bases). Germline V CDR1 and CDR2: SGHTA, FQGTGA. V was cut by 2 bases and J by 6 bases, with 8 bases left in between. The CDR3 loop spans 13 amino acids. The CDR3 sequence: CASSLGGRNEQFF. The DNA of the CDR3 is TGTGCCAGCAGCTTAGGAGGGCGCAATGAGCAGTTCTTC.

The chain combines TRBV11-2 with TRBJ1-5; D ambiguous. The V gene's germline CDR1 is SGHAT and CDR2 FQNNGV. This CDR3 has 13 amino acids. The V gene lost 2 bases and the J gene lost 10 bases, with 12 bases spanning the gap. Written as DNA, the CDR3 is TGTGCCAGCAGCTTAAAATGGGAGGGCCCCCAGCATTTT. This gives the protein CASSLKWEGPQHF. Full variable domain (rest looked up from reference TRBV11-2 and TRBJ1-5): EAGVAQSPRYKIIEKRQSVAFWCNPISGHATLYWYQQILGQGPKLLIQFQNNGVVDDSQLPKDRFSAERLKGVDSTLKIQPAKLEDSAVYLCASSLKWEGPQHFGDGTRLSIL.